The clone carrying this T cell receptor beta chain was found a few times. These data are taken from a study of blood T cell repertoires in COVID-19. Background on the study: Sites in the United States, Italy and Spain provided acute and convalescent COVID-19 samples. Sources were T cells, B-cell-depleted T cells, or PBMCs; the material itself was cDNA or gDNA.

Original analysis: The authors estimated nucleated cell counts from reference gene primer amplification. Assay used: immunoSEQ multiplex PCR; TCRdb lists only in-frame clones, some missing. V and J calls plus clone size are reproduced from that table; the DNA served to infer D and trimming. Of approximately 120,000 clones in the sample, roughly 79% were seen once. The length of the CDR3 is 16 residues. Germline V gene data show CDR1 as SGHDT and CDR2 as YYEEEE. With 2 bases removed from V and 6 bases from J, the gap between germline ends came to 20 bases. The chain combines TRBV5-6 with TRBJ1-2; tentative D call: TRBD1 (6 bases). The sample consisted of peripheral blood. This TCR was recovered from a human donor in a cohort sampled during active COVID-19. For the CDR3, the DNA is TGTGCCAGCAGCTTTTCGGACAGCTATGGGTGGAATGGCTACACCTTC. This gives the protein CASSFSDSYGWNGYTF.